Following are 15 T cell receptor beta chains from one sample sequenced in a study of CD4 T cells in relation to SARS-CoV-2 and coronaviruses. Sequenced by immunoSEQ multiplex PCR; TCRdb stores in-frame clones only, minus some. The table lists around 11,000 clones, 87% of them singletons. Material for sequencing was naive CD4+ T cells from PBMCs. Subset indicated: naive CD4+ T cells isolated by negative enrichment. The origin of the receptors is an adult with COVID-19.

CDR3 residues: CAWSGKETQYF. The CDR3 DNA sequence: TGTGCCTGGAGCGGGAAAGAGACCCAGTACTTC. The chain joins TRBV30 to TRBJ2-5; possibly TRBD2 for D (5 bases). The length of the CDR3 is 11 residues. Germline CDR1 GTSNPN, CDR2 SVGIG (reference sequence). The ends were cut back, 3 bases at V and 3 bases at J, with 5 bases in the middle.

This clone appeared a single time. J is TRBJ2-1 and V is TRBV5-4; TRBD1 matches at 9 bases. The CDR3 runs to 14 residues. V lost 2 bases to trimming and J lost 7 bases; unmatched junction nucleotides: 4. Germline CDR1 and CDR2: SGHNT and YYREEE (reference sequence). The CDR3 DNA follows: TGTGCCAGCAGCTTAAGGGACAGGGTGAATGAGCAGTTCTTC. Protein sequence: CASSLRDRVNEQFF.

This chain uses TRBV30 with TRBJ1-2, with TRBD1 identical over 8 bases. V shed 4 bases, J shed 4 bases, and the junction held 2 bases outside the gene matches. The CDR3 spans 12 residues. Per the germline V gene, CDR1 is GTSNPN and CDR2 is SVGIG (reference sequence). The chain's CDR3 is CAWTTGGYGYTF. As DNA, the CDR3 is TGTGCCTGGACCACAGGGGGCTATGGCTACACCTTC.

The genes are TRBV7-9 and TRBJ1-5; 10 bases match TRBD1. CDR3 length: 14 amino acids. Germline V gene sequence: CDR1 SEHNR, CDR2 FQNEAQ (reference sequence). Trimming removed 5 bases from V and 7 bases from J; junction bases left unmatched: 5. CDR3 nucleotide sequence: TGTGCCAGCAGCCGGACAGGGGGGGAACAGCCCCAGCATTTT. This encodes CASSRTGGEQPQHF.

The rearrangement links TRBV7-9 to TRBJ2-2; tentative D call: TRBD1 (6 bases). The germline V gene has CDR1 SEHNR and CDR2 FQNEAQ (reference sequence). Trimming took 6 bases from V and 3 from J, leaving 20 bases between them. The CDR3 is 17 amino acids. The CDR3 nucleotides are TGTGCCAGCAGGGGTCCTCGATCGGACAGACACACCGGGGAGCTGTTTTTT. Amino acids: CASRGPRSDRHTGELFF.

J is TRBJ2-2 and V is TRBV14; TRBD1 matches 8 bases. Germline-derived CDR1 and CDR2 are SGHDN and FVKESK. This CDR3 contains 17 residues. The V and J ends lost 4 bases and 1 base, in that order; junction bases with no gene match: 8. The chain's CDR3 is CASSRRTGTGNTGELFF. CDR3 nucleotide sequence: TGTGCCAGCAGCCGGCGGACCGGGACAGGGAACACCGGGGAGCTGTTTTTT.

The chain combines TRBV30 with TRBJ1-2; D remains ambiguous. The V gene lost 0 bases and the J gene lost 4 bases, with 15 bases spanning the gap. This CDR3 is built from 15 residues. Germline loops: CDR1 GTSNPN, CDR2 SVGIG (reference sequence). CDR3 region: CAWSVLDGIRYGYTF. The CDR3, as DNA: TGTGCCTGGAGTGTACTTGATGGGATTCGCTATGGCTACACCTTC. The whole variable domain, remainder taken from reference TRBV30 and TRBJ1-2, is SQTIHQWPATLVQPVGSPLSLECTVEGTSNPNLYWYRQAAGRGLQLLFYSVGIGQISSEVPQNLSASRPQDRQFILSSKKLLLSDSGFYLCAWSVLDGIRYGYTFGSGTRLTVV.

This clone turned up a few times. The rearrangement links TRBV30 to TRBJ1-2; a possible D gene is TRBD1 (5 bases). V was trimmed by 4 bases and J by 4 bases, leaving 7 bases between them. The germline V gene has CDR1 GTSNPN and CDR2 SVGIG (reference sequence). The CDR3 length is 11 residues. DNA for the CDR3: TGTGCCTGGACGGGGGGCTATGGCTACACCTTC. It specifies CAWTGGYGYTF.

J is TRBJ1-1 and V is TRBV27; D is undetermined. Germline assignment: CDR1 MNHEY and CDR2 SMNVEV (reference sequence). This CDR3 is 15 amino acids long. Trimming took off 6 bases at V and 4 bases at J, with 18 bases between the two ends. The CDR3 reads CASSSRPLGGTEAFF. The CDR3 DNA sequence: TGTGCCAGCAGCAGCAGACCTTTAGGCGGCACTGAAGCTTTCTTT.

This chain joins TRBV28 and TRBJ1-1; D not certain. The CDR3 extends over 17 amino acids. Germline V lookup: CDR1 MDHEN, CDR2 SYDVKM. V lost 5 bases, J lost 0 bases, and 19 bases lay in between. The CDR3 nucleotides read TGTGCCAGCAGTACTAGAAGAACACCCCCCTTGAACACTGAAGCTTTCTTT. Translating gives CASSTRRTPPLNTEAFF.

This clone has just one count. The chain combines TRBV23-1 with TRBJ2-1; D unresolved. TRBV23-1 is reported as an ORF; its role is uncertain. The CDR3 sequence is 14 residues long. Trimming pared 2 bases from V and 4 bases from J, leaving 9 bases between. The chain's CDR3 is CASSQMEQYNEQFF. The CDR3 nucleotides read TGCGCCAGCAGTCAAATGGAGCAGTACAATGAGCAGTTCTTC.

The chain employs TRBV28 and TRBJ1-1; possibly TRBD1 for D (6 bases). Trimming took 6 bases from V and 1 from J, leaving 12 bases between them. There are 14 residues in the CDR3. Germline V CDR1 and CDR2: MDHEN, SYDVKM. CDR3 bases: TGTGCCAGCAGCTCAGGGGCGCAGAACACTGAAGCTTTCTTT. Protein sequence: CASSSGAQNTEAFF.

The rearrangement uses TRBV18 and TRBJ1-1; D might be TRBD1 (6 bases). Germline values: CDR1 KGHSH, CDR2 LQKENI. There are 15 residues in the CDR3. Trimming shortened V by 0 bases and J by 1 base, and 9 bases separated the two germline ends. The CDR3 spells CASSPPATGNTEAFF. CDR3 coding DNA: TGTGCCAGCTCACCACCCGCGACAGGGAACACTGAAGCTTTCTTT.

V and J are TRBV13 and TRBJ1-2; D gene uncertain. CDR3 length: 13 amino acids. CDR1 and CDR2 (germline): PRHDT, FYEKMQ (reference sequence). The V end lost 6 bases, the J end lost 8 bases, and 16 bases lay between the germline ends. CDR3 residues: CASSLPGPLGYTF. CDR3 coding DNA: TGTGCCAGCAGTCTCCCAGGACCCCTCGGCTACACCTTC.

The rearrangement uses TRBV13 and TRBJ1-2; tentatively, D is TRBD1 (5 bases). Trimming took 8 bases from V and 4 from J, leaving 17 bases between them. Germline CDR1 is PRHDT and CDR2 is FYEKMQ (reference sequence). The CDR3 length is 14 residues. This CDR3 reads CASYTREGSYGYTF. In DNA, the CDR3 is TGTGCCAGCTACACCCGGGAGGGGAGCTATGGCTACACCTTC.